This TCR beta chain was recovered during a study of T cell responses to AZD1222 COVID-19 vaccine. Study results and caveats: The study sampled repertoires only after the peak T cell response. Most donors were white British and more were female, and clonal diversity was possibly underestimated.

The protocol was immunoSEQ multiplex PCR, while the TCRdb copy is restricted to in-frame clones and leaves out a portion. The profile shows 44,000 or so clones, more than 80% of them singletons. Comment on this clone: What it binds is not known.

Looked up from germline, CDR1 is SGHDT and CDR2 is YYEEEE. The length of the CDR3 is 13 residues. The V end lost 3 bases, the J end lost 1 base, and 8 bases lay between the germline ends. The V gene is TRBV5-6, the J gene TRBJ2-7, with D possibly matching TRBD1 (5 bases). The specimen comprised peripheral blood, sampled on day 0 of AZD1222 vaccination. The clonotype was recovered from an adult in good health. CDR3 bases: TGTGCCAGCAGCTGGGGCTTGTCCTACGAGCAGTACTTC. Translation: CASSWGLSYEQYF.